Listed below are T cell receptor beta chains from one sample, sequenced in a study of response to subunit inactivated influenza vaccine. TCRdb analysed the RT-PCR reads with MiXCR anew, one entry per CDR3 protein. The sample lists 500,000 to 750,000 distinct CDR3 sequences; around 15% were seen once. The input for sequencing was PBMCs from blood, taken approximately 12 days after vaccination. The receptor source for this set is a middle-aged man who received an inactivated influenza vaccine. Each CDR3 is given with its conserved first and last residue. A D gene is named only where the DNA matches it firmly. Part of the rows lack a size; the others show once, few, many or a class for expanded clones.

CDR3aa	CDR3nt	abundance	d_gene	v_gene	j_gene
CASSVGQGRSTDTQYF	TGTGCCAGCAGCGTAGGGCAGGGGCGTAGCACAGATACGCAGTATTTT	few	.	TRBV9	TRBJ2-3
CASSATGGINYGYTF	TGTGCCAGCAGCGCCACAGGGGGCATTAACTATGGCTACACCTTC	.	TRBD1	TRBV7-8	TRBJ1-2
CATTSLAGENIQYF	TGTGCCACCACGTCGCTAGCGGGAGAGAACATTCAGTACTTC	.	TRBD2	TRBV10-3	TRBJ2-4
CASSLYDNNEQFF	TGTGCCAGCAGCTTATACGACAACAATGAGCAGTTCTTC	few	.	TRBV7-3	TRBJ2-1
CSVYSGYEQYF	TGCAGCGTTTACAGCGGCTACGAGCAGTACTTC	many	.	TRBV29-1	TRBJ2-7
CASSDGTYSNYGYTF	TGTGCCAGCAGTGACGGGACATACTCCAACTATGGCTACACCTTC	few	.	TRBV6-2/TRBV6-3	TRBJ1-2
CASSQASGGNQPQHF	TGCGCCAGCAGCCAAGCCTCTGGGGGGAATCAGCCCCAGCATTTT	.	.	TRBV4-3	TRBJ1-5
CASSLSGLRSYNEQFF	TGCGCCAGCAGCTTATCGGGACTCCGCTCCTACAATGAGCAGTTCTTC	.	.	TRBV5-1	TRBJ2-1
CSARPIRHYGYTF	TGCAGTGCTAGACCGATTCGGCACTATGGCTACACCTTC	many	.	TRBV20-1	TRBJ1-2
CATSRDSGTLLPPDTQYF	TGTGCCACCAGCAGAGATTCGGGCACCCTACTCCCTCCAGATACGCAGTATTTT	few	.	TRBV15	TRBJ2-3
CASSFGSVDYYEQYF	TGCGCCAGCAGCTTCGGGAGCGTCGATTACTACGAGCAGTACTTC	few	.	TRBV5-1	TRBJ2-7
CSTIRQFSSGYTF	TGCAGTACGATCCGGCAATTCTCCTCTGGCTACACCTTC	.	.	TRBV20-1	TRBJ1-2
CASSQELSGAYDTQYF	TGCGCCAGCAGCCAAGAACTTAGCGGGGCATACGATACGCAGTATTTT	.	TRBD2	TRBV4-1	TRBJ2-3
CSARGGGAKNIQYF	TGCAGTGCTAGAGGAGGGGGGGCCAAAAACATTCAGTACTTC	.	.	TRBV20-1	TRBJ2-4
CASSKLGLAGVLNTQYF	TGTGCCAGCAGCAAACTGGGACTAGCGGGAGTCCTGAATACGCAGTATTTT	.	TRBD2	TRBV7-9	TRBJ2-3
CSASQTSKETQYF	TGCAGTGCTTCTCAGACTAGTAAGGAGACCCAGTACTTC	.	.	TRBV20-1	TRBJ2-5
CSARESLDTEAFF	TGCAGTGCTAGAGAATCATTGGACACTGAAGCTTTCTTT	.	.	TRBV20-1	TRBJ1-1
CASSPRLMTDTQYF	TGTGCCAGCAGCCCCCGGCTAATGACGGATACGCAGTATTTT	few	.	TRBV7-2	TRBJ2-3
CASSPLTSGMNTGELFF	TGTGCCAGCAGCCCCCTCACTAGCGGCATGAACACCGGGGAGCTGTTTTTT	few	TRBD2	TRBV7-3	TRBJ2-2
CSASHGGTDTGELFF	TGCAGTGCTAGCCACGGCGGCACCGACACCGGGGAGCTGTTTTTT	few	.	TRBV20-1	TRBJ2-2
CASSLDRGTEEKLFF	TGCGCCAGCAGCTTGGACAGGGGAACAGAAGAAAAACTGTTTTTT	.	TRBD1	TRBV5-1	TRBJ1-4
CASSSWVGQGDTDTQYF	TGTGCCAGCAGCTCTTGGGTGGGGCAGGGGGACACAGATACGCAGTATTTT	.	TRBD1	TRBV7-2	TRBJ2-3
CASSLLGGRAEDTQYF	TGTGCCAGCAGCCTCTTAGGTGGGAGGGCCGAAGATACGCAGTATTTT	few	TRBD2	TRBV7-9	TRBJ2-3
CASSQEDRGVIGELFF	TGCGCCAGCAGCCAAGAGGACAGGGGGGTAATTGGGGAGCTGTTTTTT	few	TRBD1	TRBV4-3	TRBJ2-2
CATSRGGVNTEAFF	TGTGCCACCAGCAGAGGGGGAGTGAACACTGAAGCTTTCTTT	.	.	TRBV15	TRBJ1-1
CASSLFPGPTDTQYF	TGTGCCAGCAGCTTATTCCCAGGGCCCACAGATACGCAGTATTTT	.	.	TRBV11-2	TRBJ2-3
CASSFAGGAGELFF	TGTGCCAGCAGTTTTGCAGGGGGTGCCGGGGAGCTGTTTTTT	.	TRBD1	TRBV27	TRBJ2-2
CASSLSSGQGYEQYF	TGTGCCAGCAGTTTATCTTCGGGACAGGGCTACGAGCAGTACTTC	many	TRBD1	TRBV28	TRBJ2-7
CSARDPGTSQETQYF	TGCAGTGCTAGAGACCCCGGGACAAGTCAAGAGACCCAGTACTTC	few	.	TRBV20-1	TRBJ2-5
CASSYETSGGPDTGELFF	TGTGCCAGCAGTTACGAGACTAGCGGGGGCCCCGACACCGGGGAGCTGTTTTTT	few	TRBD2	TRBV6-5	TRBJ2-2
CASSVDPGGGNIQYF	TGTGCCAGCAGCGTAGACCCTGGGGGTGGGAACATTCAGTACTTC	few	.	TRBV9	TRBJ2-4
CASSLVGGFVYNSPLHF	TGTGCCAGCAGCTTAGTTGGGGGGTTCGTCTATAATTCACCCCTCCACTTT	.	.	TRBV7-8	TRBJ1-6
CASSQAAGGLYEQYF	TGCGCCAGCAGCCAAGCGGCAGGGGGTCTATACGAGCAGTACTTC	few	TRBD1	TRBV4-1	TRBJ2-7
CASSFLDSSYEQYF	TGTGCCAGCAGTTTCCTGGACAGTTCCTACGAGCAGTACTTC	few	.	TRBV12-3/TRBV12-4	TRBJ2-7
CASSPSWGSTDTQYF	TGTGCCAGCAGCCCGAGTTGGGGGAGCACAGATACGCAGTATTTT	once	.	TRBV9	TRBJ2-3
CASRRDTSTEAFF	TGTGCCAGCAGACGCGACACTAGCACTGAAGCTTTCTTT	.	.	TRBV6-2/TRBV6-3	TRBJ1-1
CSAREALGLRGGTDTQYF	TGCAGTGCTAGAGAGGCCTTGGGGTTGCGGGGGGGCACAGATACGCAGTATTTT	few	TRBD2	TRBV20-1	TRBJ2-3
CASSLDSTNTDTQYF	TGTGCCAGCAGTTTAGACAGCACTAACACAGATACGCAGTATTTT	many	.	TRBV12-3/TRBV12-4	TRBJ2-3
CASSVGLALEQFF	TGTGCCAGCAGCGTAGGGCTAGCTTTAGAGCAGTTCTTC	many	.	TRBV9	TRBJ2-1
CASSPHQGASTGGELFF	TGTGCCAGCAGTCCCCACCAGGGGGCCTCCACAGGCGGGGAGCTGTTTTTT	.	TRBD1	TRBV6-2/TRBV6-3	TRBJ2-2
CASMEGQTGANVLTF	TGTGCCAGCATGGAGGGACAGACTGGGGCCAACGTCCTGACTTTC	few	.	TRBV12-3/TRBV12-4	TRBJ2-6
CASSLWLAGGNYEQYF	TGTGCCAGCAGTTTATGGTTGGCAGGGGGGAACTACGAGCAGTACTTC	many	.	TRBV28	TRBJ2-7
CASSANSGRIGGELFF	TGTGCCAGCAGTGCGAATAGCGGGAGGATTGGCGGGGAGCTGTTTTTT	few	TRBD2	TRBV12-3/TRBV12-4	TRBJ2-2
CASSPNARAWNGYTF	TGTGCCAGCTCACCAAATGCCAGGGCGTGGAATGGCTACACCTTC	.	.	TRBV18	TRBJ1-2
CSARLGGGVRNIQYF	TGCAGTGCTAGGCTTGGAGGGGGAGTAAGAAACATTCAGTACTTC	few	.	TRBV20-1	TRBJ2-4
CASSQVEKSQGTGELFF	TGCGCCAGCAGCCAAGTCGAAAAGTCCCAGGGAACCGGGGAGCTGTTTTTT	few	.	TRBV4-1	TRBJ2-2
CASSLIGGEQFF	TGTGCCAGCAGCTTAATCGGTGGTGAGCAGTTCTTC	few	.	TRBV7-9	TRBJ2-1
CASSPAGTGYEQYF	TGTGCCAGCAGCCCCGCCGGGACAGGTTACGAGCAGTACTTC	few	TRBD1	TRBV7-3	TRBJ2-7
CASSRRRGGLYKDAYNEQFF	TGTGCCAGCAGCCGCAGACGGGGGGGACTATACAAGGACGCCTACAATGAGCAGTTCTTC	few	TRBD2	TRBV11-1	TRBJ2-1
CASSFGQGGNTEAFF	TGTGCCAGCAGCTTTGGACAGGGCGGGAACACTGAAGCTTTCTTT	many	TRBD1	TRBV7-2	TRBJ1-1
CSASQERYGYTF	TGCAGTGCTAGTCAGGAACGCTATGGCTACACCTTC	.	.	TRBV20-1	TRBJ1-2
CASSLTSAYEQYF	TGTGCCAGCAGTTTAACTAGCGCCTACGAGCAGTACTTC	few	TRBD2	TRBV27	TRBJ2-7
CATAQLPGGSSNEQFF	TGTGCCACCGCCCAACTTCCGGGAGGGTCCTCCAATGAGCAGTTCTTC	few	TRBD2	TRBV3-1	TRBJ2-1
CSARRLAGDQETQYF	TGCAGTGCTAGAAGACTAGCGGGGGACCAAGAGACCCAGTACTTC	.	TRBD2	TRBV20-1	TRBJ2-5
CAWSVPWDRRNQPQHF	TGTGCCTGGAGTGTACCCTGGGACAGGCGCAATCAGCCCCAGCATTTT	.	TRBD1	TRBV30	TRBJ1-5